This TCR beta chain was found in a study of CD8+ T cells in alopecia areata. Study background: Tofacitinib therapy took 6 to 18 months; 6 months off drug came after. The authors scored treated patients' severity by affected scalp percentage.

As for this clone: The antigen is not known.

This sample's treatment: oral pan-JAK inhibitor, 5-10 mg twice daily. Findings of the study overall: Researchers report lesional scalp, most notably alopecia totalis/universalis, outstripped normal scalp in clonality.

TCR sequencing used cDNA made by reverse transcription of extracted RNA. The assay was immunoSEQ multiplex PCR, and TCRdb's table has in-frame clones only and misses some. The sample carries under 200,000 clones, about 71% recorded once. This receptor was identified in a human donor with alopecia areata. Material: CD4+ T cells sorted from blood, obtained at week 4, from a patient treated with tofacitinib.

This CDR3 reads CASSPGQDYGYTF. The CDR3 DNA follows: TGTGCCAGCAGCCCCGGGCAAGACTATGGCTACACCTTC. This chain connects TRBV7-6 to TRBJ1-2; D is unclear. The CDR3 sequence is 13 residues long. V lost 5 bases, J lost 3 bases, and 10 bases lay in between. Germline V gene sequence: CDR1 SGHVS, CDR2 FNYEAQ.